The present TCR beta chain was sequenced within a study of cytomegalovirus exposure and HLA in healthy donors. Broader study findings: The classifier, whose performance was assessed in both the original and validation cohorts, reportedly diagnosed cytomegalovirus status with high specificity and sensitivity. The authors confirmed in vitro that a few CMV-associated chains were specific for CMV antigens. Among TCR beta chains, those listed as cytomegalovirus-associated numbered some 160.

Notes on this clone: Its target is not known.

Using immunoSEQ multiplex PCR, the repertoire was profiled, and TCRdb retains in-frame clones only, with some absent. The sample includes 130,000 to 150,000 clones, around 88% seen only once; the top ten take 6.5% to 8.5%. There are 14 residues in the CDR3. V trimming: 6 bases; J trimming: 7 bases; junction bases outside the gene matches: 11. Germline lookup yields CDR1 MDHEN and CDR2 SYDVKM. Sequenced sample: PBMCs. This chain uses TRBV28 with TRBJ2-5, with 7 positions matching TRBD2. The clonotype was recovered from a woman aged 18-29 years in good health and CMV-seropositive. CDR3 in amino acids: CASSPPIGGGTQYF. The DNA of the CDR3 is TGTGCCAGCAGCCCCCCTATTGGGGGGGGGACCCAGTACTTC.